The 8 T cell receptor beta chains presented below share a single source sample, sequenced in a study of response to subunit inactivated influenza vaccine. TCRdb recomputed calls from the RT-PCR reads with MiXCR, one row per CDR3 protein. The sample includes about 520,000 distinct CDR3 sequences, less than 30% of them seen just once. The source material was CD4+ T cells sorted from PBMCs, sampled about 5 days after vaccination. These receptor sequences come from a man aged 50-60 years who received an inactivated influenza vaccine.

The chain carries TRBV7-2 and TRBJ2-5; TRBD1 aligns across 9 bases. The CDR3 has 14 residues. Germline CDR1 is SGHTA and CDR2 is FQGNSA. J lost 9 bases, V lost 5 bases, and 10 bases had no gene match. The CDR3 coding sequence is TGTGCCAGCAGCGAGGGACAGGGATTTTCCGCCCAGTACTTC. Translating gives CASSEGQGFSAQYF.

The rearrangement links TRBV4-3 to TRBJ2-7; D ambiguous. The CDR3 runs 13 residues. With 2 bases removed from V and 3 bases from J, the gap between germline ends came to 8 bases. Germline CDR1 and CDR2: LGHNA and YSLEER. CDR3: CASSQQTLYEQYF. In nucleotides, the CDR3 is TGCGCCAGCAGCCAACAGACACTCTACGAGCAGTACTTC.

This clonotype turned up a few times. CDR3 region: CASSQAGAREETQYF. In DNA form, the CDR3 reads TGTGCCAGCAGCCAAGCGGGGGCCCGAGAAGAGACCCAGTACTTC. The rearrangement joins TRBV4-2 to TRBJ2-5; tentatively, D is TRBD1 or TRBD2 (6 bases each). This CDR3 contains 15 residues. V dropped 1 base and J dropped 3 bases, with 12 bases sitting between them. Germline V gene data show CDR1 as LGHNA and CDR2 as YNFKEQ.

This clonotype was detected a few times. The chain's CDR3 is CAISEGPLYEQYF. The DNA for the CDR3 is TGTGCCATCAGTGAGGGCCCGTTATACGAGCAGTACTTC. The chain combines TRBV10-3 with TRBJ2-7; D is unresolved. CDR3 length: 13 residues. CDR1 is ENHRY, CDR2 SYGVKD, per germline. The V end lost 2 bases, the J end lost 4 bases, and 9 bases lay between the germline ends.

The chain is built from TRBV20-1 and TRBJ1-1; TRBD1 is a possible D gene (6 bases). Trimming removed 0 bases from V and 1 base from J, with 12 bases in between. Germline V lookup: CDR1 DFQATT, CDR2 SNEGSKA (reference sequence). This CDR3 has 15 residues. CDR3 sequence: CSARDWGAPNTEAFF. DNA of the CDR3: TGCAGTGCTAGAGATTGGGGGGCGCCGAACACTGAAGCTTTCTTT.

The chain is built from TRBV20-1 and TRBJ1-1; D possibly corresponds to TRBD1 (5 bases). The germline V gene has CDR1 DFQATT and CDR2 SNEGSKA (reference sequence). V was trimmed by 6 bases and J by 5 bases, leaving 13 bases between them. The CDR3 loop spans 12 amino acids. CDR3 bases: TGCAGTGCCAGGGATATAAGTACTGAAGCTTTCTTT. This gives the protein CSARDISTEAFF.

The chain is built from TRBV7-8 and TRBJ2-3; D might be TRBD1 or TRBD2, each matching 5 bases. Trimming removed 4 bases at V and 4 bases at J, with 12 bases between. The CDR3 runs to 14 residues. Germline V gene lookup returns CDR1 SGHVS and CDR2 FQNEAQ. The CDR3 DNA reads TGTGCCAGCAGCTCGGGACCCGAGGCAGATACGCAGTATTTT. Residues: CASSSGPEADTQYF.

This clonotype was found many times. The gene calls are TRBV6-2 or TRBV6-3 and TRBJ2-1; D might be TRBD1 or TRBD2, each matching 5 bases. The germline V gene has CDR1 MNHEY and CDR2 SVGEGT. V was pared by 6 bases and J by 5 bases, with 17 bases between. This CDR3 is 15 amino acids long. CDR3 DNA sequence: TGTGCCAGCAGACGTCCCGGGACGGAAAACAATGAGCAGTTCTTC. Encoded protein: CASRRPGTENNEQFF.